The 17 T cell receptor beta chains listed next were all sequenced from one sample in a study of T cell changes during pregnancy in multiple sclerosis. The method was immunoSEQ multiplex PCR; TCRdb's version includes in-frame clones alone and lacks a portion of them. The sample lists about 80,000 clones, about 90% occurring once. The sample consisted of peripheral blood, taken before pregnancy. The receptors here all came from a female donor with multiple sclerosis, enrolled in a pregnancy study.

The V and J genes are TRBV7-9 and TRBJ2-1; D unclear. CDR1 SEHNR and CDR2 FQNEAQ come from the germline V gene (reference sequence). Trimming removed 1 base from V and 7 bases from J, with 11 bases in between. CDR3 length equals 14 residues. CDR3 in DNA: TGTGCCAGCAGCTTAGACTCTCGCGTTAATGAGCAGTTCTTC. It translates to CASSLDSRVNEQFF.

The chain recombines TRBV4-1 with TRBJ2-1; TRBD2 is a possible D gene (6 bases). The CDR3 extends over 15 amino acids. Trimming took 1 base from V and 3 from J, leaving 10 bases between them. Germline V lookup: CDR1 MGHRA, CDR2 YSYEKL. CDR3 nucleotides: TGCGCCAGCAGCCAAGGAGTAGCGGTCTACAATGAGCAGTTCTTC. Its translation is CASSQGVAVYNEQFF.

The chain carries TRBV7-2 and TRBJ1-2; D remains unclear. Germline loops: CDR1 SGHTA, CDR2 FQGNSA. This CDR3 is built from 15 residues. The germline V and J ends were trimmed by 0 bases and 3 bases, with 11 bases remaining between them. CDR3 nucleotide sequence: TGTGCCAGCAGCTTAGCGGGCAGGTGGGACTATGGCTACACCTTC. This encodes CASSLAGRWDYGYTF.

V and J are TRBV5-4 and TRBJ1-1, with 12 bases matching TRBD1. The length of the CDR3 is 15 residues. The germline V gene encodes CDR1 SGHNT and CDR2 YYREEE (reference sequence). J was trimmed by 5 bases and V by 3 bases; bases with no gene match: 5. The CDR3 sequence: CASSWRDRGPTEAFF. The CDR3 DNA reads TGTGCCAGCAGCTGGAGGGACAGGGGGCCGACTGAAGCTTTCTTT.

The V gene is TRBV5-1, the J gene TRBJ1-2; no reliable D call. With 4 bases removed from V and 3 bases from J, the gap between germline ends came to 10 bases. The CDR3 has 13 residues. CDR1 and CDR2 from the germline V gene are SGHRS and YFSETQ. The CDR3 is CASSRGEDYGYTF. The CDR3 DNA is TGCGCCAGCAGCAGAGGTGAGGACTATGGCTACACCTTC.

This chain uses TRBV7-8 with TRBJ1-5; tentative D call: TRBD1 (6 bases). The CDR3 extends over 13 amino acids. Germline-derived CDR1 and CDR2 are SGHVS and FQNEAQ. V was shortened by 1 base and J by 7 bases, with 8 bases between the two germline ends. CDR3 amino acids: CASSLGQAQPQHF. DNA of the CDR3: TGTGCCAGCAGCTTAGGACAGGCGCAGCCCCAGCATTTT.

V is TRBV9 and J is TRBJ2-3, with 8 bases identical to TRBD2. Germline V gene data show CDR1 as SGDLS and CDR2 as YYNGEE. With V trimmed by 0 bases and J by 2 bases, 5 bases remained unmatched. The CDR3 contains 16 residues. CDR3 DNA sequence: TGTGCCAGCAGCGTAGATCTACTAGCGGACACAGATACGCAGTATTTT. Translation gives CASSVDLLADTDTQYF. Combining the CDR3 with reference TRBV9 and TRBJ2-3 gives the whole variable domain DSGVTQTPKHLITATGQRVTLRCSPRSGDLSVYWYQQSLDQGLQFLIQYYNGEERAKGNILERFSAQQFPDLHSELNLSSLELGDSALYFCASSVDLLADTDTQYFGPGTRLTVL.

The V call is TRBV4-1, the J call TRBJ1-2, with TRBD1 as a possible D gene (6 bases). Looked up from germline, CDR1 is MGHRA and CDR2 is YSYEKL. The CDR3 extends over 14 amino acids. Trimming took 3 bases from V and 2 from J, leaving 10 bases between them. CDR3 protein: CASSHSGQNYGYTF. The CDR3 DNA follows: TGCGCCAGCAGCCATTCCGGACAGAACTATGGCTACACCTTC.

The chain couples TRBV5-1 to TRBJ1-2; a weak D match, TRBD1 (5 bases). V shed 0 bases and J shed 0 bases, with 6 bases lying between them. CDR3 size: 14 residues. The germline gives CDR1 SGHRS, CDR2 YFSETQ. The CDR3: CASSLEQANYGYTF. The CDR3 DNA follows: TGCGCCAGCAGCTTGGAACAGGCTAACTATGGCTACACCTTC.

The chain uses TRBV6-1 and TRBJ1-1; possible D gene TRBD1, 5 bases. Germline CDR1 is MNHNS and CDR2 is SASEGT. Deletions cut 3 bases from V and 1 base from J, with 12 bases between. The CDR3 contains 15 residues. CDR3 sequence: CASSDAGTANTEAFF. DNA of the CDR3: TGTGCCAGCAGTGATGCAGGGACTGCGAACACTGAAGCTTTCTTT.

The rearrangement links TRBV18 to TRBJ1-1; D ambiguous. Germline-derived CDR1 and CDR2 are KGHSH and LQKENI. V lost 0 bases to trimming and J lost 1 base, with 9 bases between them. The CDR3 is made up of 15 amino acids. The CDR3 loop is CASSPPAGSNTEAFF. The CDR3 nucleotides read TGTGCCAGCTCACCACCGGCGGGGTCGAACACTGAAGCTTTCTTT.

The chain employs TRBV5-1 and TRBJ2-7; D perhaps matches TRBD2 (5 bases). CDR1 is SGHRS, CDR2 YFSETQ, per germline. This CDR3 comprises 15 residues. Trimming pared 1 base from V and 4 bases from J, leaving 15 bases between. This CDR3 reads CASSLQFGVGYEQYF. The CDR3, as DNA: TGCGCCAGCAGCTTGCAGTTCGGGGTAGGTTACGAGCAGTACTTC.

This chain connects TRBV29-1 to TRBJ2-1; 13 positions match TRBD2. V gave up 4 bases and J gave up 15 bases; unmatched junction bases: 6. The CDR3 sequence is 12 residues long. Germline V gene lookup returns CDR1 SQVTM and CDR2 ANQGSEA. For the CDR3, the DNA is TGCAGCGTTGTGACTAGCGGGGGGATGGGGTTCTTC. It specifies CSVVTSGGMGFF.

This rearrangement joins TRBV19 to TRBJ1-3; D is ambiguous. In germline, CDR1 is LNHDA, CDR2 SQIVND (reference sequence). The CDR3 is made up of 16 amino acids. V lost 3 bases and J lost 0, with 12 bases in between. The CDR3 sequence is CASSISRSASGNTIYF. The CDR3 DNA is TGTGCCAGTAGTATCTCTAGGAGCGCCTCTGGAAACACCATATATTTT.

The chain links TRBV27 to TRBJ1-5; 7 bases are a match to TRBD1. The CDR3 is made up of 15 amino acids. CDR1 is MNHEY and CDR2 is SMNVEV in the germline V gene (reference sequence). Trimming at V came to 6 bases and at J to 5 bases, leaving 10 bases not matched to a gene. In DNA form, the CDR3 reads TGTGCCAGCAGACTGACAGGGAGGTCTGATCAGCCCCAGCATTTT. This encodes CASRLTGRSDQPQHF.

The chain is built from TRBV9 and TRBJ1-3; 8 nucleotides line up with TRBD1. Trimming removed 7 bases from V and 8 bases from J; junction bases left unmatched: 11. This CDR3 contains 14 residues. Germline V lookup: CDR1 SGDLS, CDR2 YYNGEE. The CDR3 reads CASGPQGVAHTIYF. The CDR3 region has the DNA TGTGCCAGCGGACCACAGGGGGTCGCGCACACCATATATTTT.

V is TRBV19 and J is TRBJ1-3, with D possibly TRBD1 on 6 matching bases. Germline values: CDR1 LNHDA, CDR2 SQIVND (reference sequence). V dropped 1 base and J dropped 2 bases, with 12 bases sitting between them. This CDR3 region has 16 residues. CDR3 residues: CASSIAESGAGNTIYF. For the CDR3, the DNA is TGTGCCAGTAGTATAGCGGAGTCAGGGGCTGGAAACACCATATATTTT.